Listed here is a single TCR beta chain. The CDR3 totals 14 residues. The ends were cut back, 5 bases at V and 3 bases at J, with 10 bases in the middle. CDR1 SEHNR and CDR2 FQNEAQ come from the germline V gene (reference sequence). These data are taken from a study of blood T cell repertoires in COVID-19. Libraries were prepared by immunoSEQ multiplex PCR; TCRdb keeps only in-frame clonotypes and omits some of them. The repertoire has approximately 270,000 clones, 80% to 90% of them found once; the top ten carry 3.5% to 5.5%. Ages ranged from 18 to 89 years, with residence in about 23 US areas. Clinical histories supplied by participants themselves formed the basis of cohort assignment.

The chain joins TRBV7-9 to TRBJ2-2; no reliable D call. The sample taken for sequencing was PBMCs or T cells enriched from blood (not recorded which). This clonotype was sampled from a woman aged 25 to 39 who had recovered from COVID-19. CDR3 protein: CASSRSLDTGELFF. The CDR3 coding sequence is TGTGCCAGCAGCCGTAGTTTAGACACCGGGGAGCTGTTTTTT.